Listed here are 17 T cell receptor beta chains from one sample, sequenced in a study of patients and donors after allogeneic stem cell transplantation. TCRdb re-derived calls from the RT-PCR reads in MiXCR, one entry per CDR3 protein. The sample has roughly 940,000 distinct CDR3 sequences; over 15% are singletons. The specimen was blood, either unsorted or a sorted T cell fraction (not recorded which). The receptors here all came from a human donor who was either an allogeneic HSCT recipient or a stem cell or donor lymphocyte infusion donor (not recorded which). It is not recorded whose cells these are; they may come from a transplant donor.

This CDR3 reads CASSREGVSGNTIYF. The CDR3 region has the DNA TGCGCCAGCAGCCGAGAAGGAGTCTCTGGAAACACCATATATTTT. The chain links TRBV5-1 to TRBJ1-3; no clear D. The CDR3 is 15 amino acids. V lost 4 bases, J lost 0 bases, and 11 bases lay in between. Germline V lookup: CDR1 SGHRS, CDR2 YFSETQ. Complete variable domain (other parts from reference TRBV5-1 and TRBJ1-3): KAGVTQTPRYLIKTRGQQVTLSCSPISGHRSVSWYQQTPGQGLQFLFEYFSETQRNKGNFPGRFSGRQFSNSRSEMNVSTLELGDSALYLCASSREGVSGNTIYFGEGSWLTVV.

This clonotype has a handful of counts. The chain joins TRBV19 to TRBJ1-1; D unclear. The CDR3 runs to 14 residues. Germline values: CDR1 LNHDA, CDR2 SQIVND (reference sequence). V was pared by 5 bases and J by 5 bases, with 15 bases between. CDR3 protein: CASSPAPWDTEAFF. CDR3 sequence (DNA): TGTGCCAGTAGTCCCGCCCCGTGGGATACTGAAGCTTTCTTT. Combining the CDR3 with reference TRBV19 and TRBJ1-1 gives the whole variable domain DGGITQSPKYLFRKEGQNVTLSCEQNLNHDAMYWYRQDPGQGLRLIYYSQIVNDFQKGDIAEGYSVSREKKESFPLTVTSAQKNPTAFYLCASSPAPWDTEAFFGQGTRLTVV.

DNA of the CDR3: TGTGCCAGCAGGGACATCGACTCAACTAACTATGGCTACACCTTC. It is translated as CASRDIDSTNYGYTF. This rearrangement joins TRBV2 to TRBJ1-2, with a tentative D call TRBD1 (5 bases). The V and J ends lost 6 bases and 0 bases respectively, with 14 bases between them. The CDR3 is 15 amino acids. Germline CDR1 reads SNHLY; CDR2 reads FYNNEI.

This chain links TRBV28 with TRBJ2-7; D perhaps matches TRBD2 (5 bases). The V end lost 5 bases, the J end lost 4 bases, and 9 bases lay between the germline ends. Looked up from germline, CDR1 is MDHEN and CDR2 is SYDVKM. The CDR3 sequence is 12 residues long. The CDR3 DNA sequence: TGTGCCAGCAGTGAGACTACTTACGAGCAGTACTTC. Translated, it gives CASSETTYEQYF.

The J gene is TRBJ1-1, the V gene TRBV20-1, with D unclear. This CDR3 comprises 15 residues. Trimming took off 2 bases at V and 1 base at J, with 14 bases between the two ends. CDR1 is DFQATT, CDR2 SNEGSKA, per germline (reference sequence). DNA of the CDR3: TGCAGTGCTAGAAGGAGGCGCCGAGAGAACACTGAAGCTTTCTTT. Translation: CSARRRRRENTEAFF.

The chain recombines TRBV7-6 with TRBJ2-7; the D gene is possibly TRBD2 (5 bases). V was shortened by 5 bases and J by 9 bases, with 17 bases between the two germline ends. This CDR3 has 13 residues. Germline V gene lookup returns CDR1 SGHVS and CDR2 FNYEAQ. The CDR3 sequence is CASSPSAGPGQYF. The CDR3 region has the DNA TGTGCCAGCAGCCCAAGTGCGGGTCCCGGGCAGTACTTC.

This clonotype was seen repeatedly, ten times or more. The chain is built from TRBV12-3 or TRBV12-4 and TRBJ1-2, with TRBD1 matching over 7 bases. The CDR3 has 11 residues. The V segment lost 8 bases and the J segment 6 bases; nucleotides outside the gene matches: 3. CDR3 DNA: TGTGCCAGCTTGACAGGGAATGGCTACACCTTC. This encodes CASLTGNGYTF.

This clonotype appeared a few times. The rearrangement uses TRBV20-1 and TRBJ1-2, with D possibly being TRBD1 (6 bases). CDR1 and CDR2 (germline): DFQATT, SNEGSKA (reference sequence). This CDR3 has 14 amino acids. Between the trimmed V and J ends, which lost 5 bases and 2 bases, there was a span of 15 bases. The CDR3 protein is CSAGAGAANYGYTF. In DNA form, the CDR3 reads TGCAGTGCTGGGGCAGGGGCCGCGAACTATGGCTACACCTTC.

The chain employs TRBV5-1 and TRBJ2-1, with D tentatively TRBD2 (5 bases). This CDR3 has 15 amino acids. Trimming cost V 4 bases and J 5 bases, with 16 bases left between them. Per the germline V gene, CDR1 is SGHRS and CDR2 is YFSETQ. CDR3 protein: CASSPSWAKDNEQFF. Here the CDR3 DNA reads TGCGCCAGCAGCCCTAGCTGGGCCAAGGACAATGAGCAGTTCTTC. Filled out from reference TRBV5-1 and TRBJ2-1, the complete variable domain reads KAGVTQTPRYLIKTRGQQVTLSCSPISGHRSVSWYQQTPGQGLQFLFEYFSETQRNKGNFPGRFSGRQFSNSRSEMNVSTLELGDSALYLCASSPSWAKDNEQFFGPGTRLTVL.

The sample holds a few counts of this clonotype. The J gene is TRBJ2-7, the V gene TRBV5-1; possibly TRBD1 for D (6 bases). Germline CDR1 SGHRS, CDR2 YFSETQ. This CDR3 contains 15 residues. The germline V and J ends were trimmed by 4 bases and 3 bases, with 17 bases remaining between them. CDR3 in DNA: TGCGCCAGCAGCCCTGCCGGGACAAGGAGCTACGAGCAGTACTTC. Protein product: CASSPAGTRSYEQYF.

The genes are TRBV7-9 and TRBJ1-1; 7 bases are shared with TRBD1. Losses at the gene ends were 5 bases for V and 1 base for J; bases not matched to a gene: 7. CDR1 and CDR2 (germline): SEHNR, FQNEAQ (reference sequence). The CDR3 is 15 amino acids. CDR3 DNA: TGTGCCAGCAGCGGTCCGGACAGGCGGAACACTGAAGCTTTCTTT. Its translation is CASSGPDRRNTEAFF.

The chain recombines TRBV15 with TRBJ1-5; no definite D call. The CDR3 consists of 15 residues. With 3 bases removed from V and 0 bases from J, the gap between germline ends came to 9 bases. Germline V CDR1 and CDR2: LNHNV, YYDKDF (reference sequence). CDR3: CATSRGTYSNQPQHF. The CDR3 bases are TGTGCCACCAGCAGGGGAACATATAGCAATCAGCCCCAGCATTTT.

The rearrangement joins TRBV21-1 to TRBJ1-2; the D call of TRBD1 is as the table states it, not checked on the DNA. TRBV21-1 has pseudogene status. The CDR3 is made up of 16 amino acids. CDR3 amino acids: CASSKARQGANYGYTF. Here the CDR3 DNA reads TGTGCCAGCAGCAAAGCCCGACAGGGGGCTAACTATGGCTACACCTTC.

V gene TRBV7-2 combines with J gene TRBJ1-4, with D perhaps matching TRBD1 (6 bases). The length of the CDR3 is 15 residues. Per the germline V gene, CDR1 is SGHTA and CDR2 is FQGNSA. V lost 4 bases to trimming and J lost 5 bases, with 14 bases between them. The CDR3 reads CASSSSGTRNEKLFF. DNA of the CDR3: TGTGCCAGCAGCTCATCCGGGACAAGAAATGAAAAACTGTTTTTT.

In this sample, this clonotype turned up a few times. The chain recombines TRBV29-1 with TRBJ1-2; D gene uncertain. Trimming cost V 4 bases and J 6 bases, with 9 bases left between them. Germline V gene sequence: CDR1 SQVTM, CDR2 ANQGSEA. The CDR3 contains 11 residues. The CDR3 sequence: CSVGQSDGYTF. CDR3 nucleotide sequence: TGCAGCGTTGGCCAGTCGGATGGCTACACCTTC.

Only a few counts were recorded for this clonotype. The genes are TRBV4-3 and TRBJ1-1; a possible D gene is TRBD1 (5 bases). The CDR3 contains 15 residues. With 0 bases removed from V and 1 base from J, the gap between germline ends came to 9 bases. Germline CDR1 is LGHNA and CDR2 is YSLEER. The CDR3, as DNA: TGCGCCAGCAGCCAAGATGGGGGGGGGAACACTGAAGCTTTCTTT. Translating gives CASSQDGGGNTEAFF.

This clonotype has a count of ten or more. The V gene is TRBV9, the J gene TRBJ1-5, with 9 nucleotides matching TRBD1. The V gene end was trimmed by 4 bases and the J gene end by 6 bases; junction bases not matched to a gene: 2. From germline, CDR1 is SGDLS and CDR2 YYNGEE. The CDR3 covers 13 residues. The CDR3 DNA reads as TGTGCCAGCAGCAAGGACAGGGGTCAGCCCCAGCATTTT. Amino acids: CASSKDRGQPQHF.